The subject of this entry is one T cell receptor beta chain. Its antigen is not identified. This entry belongs to a study of shared clonotypes between healthy human individuals. Study findings and constraints: Compared with clonotypes that all four donors shared, non-shared clonotypes had lower generation probabilities. The researchers took only blood, and tissue repertoires probably look different.

Naivety among CD8 cells was defined by CD45RO negativity and positive CCR7 selection, thereby excluding terminally differentiated effector memory CD45RA+ cells. The CDR3 is made up of 16 amino acids. The germline gives CDR1 SGHDT, CDR2 YYEEEE. V shed 0 bases, J shed 6 bases, and the junction held 5 bases outside the gene matches. Data came from immunoSEQ multiplex PCR; TCRdb stores just in-frame clones and leaves some out. The table shows about 600,000 clones, with roughly 98% occurring only once. Sequenced input: naive CD8+ T cells sorted from blood. The receptor was derived from a man aged 30-40 years in good health. The J gene is TRBJ2-1, the V gene TRBV5-6; 11 bases align to TRBD1. CDR3 in amino acids: CASSLGGQGAFNEQFF. The CDR3 DNA reads as TGTGCCAGCAGCTTGGGCGGACAGGGGGCCTTCAATGAGCAGTTCTTC.